The sequence of this TCR beta chain was determined in a study of cytomegalovirus exposure and HLA in healthy donors. Across the study: Researchers found that about 84% of 350 to 500 genotyped donors fell within the Caucasian-associated ancestry cluster.

Amplification used 60 Vbeta primers and 13 Jbeta primers. Here immunoSEQ multiplex PCR was the method, and the copy in TCRdb shows in-frame clones only, minus some. This sample has roughly 80,000 clones; 65% to 70% occur once, and the top ten carry 6.5% to 7.5%. When sampled, the donors appeared nominally healthy, though they likely had unrecorded immune exposures. Overall study results and limits: Earlier analysis found most TCR beta V segments productive about 90% or about 30% of the time.

Germline values: CDR1 ENHRY, CDR2 SYGVKD. V was clipped by 0 bases and J by 5 bases; unmatched bases: 4. The CDR3 totals 15 residues. In regard to this clone: The antigen is not known.

This clonotype was obtained from a woman in her forties or fifties in good health and CMV-seropositive. This chain connects TRBV10-3 to TRBJ2-5, with 9 bases identical to TRBD1. The sequencing input was PBMCs. CDR3 DNA sequence: TGTGCCATCAGTGAGTCCACAGGGGGCGATGAGACCCAGTACTTC. Translated: CAISESTGGDETQYF.